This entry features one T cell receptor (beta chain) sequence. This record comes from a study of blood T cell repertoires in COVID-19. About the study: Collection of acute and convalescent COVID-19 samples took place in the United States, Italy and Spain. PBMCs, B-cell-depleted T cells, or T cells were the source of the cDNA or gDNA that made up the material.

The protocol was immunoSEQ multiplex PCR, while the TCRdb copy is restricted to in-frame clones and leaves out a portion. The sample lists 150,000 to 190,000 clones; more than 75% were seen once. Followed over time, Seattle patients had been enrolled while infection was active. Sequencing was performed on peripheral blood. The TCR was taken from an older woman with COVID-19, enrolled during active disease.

In nucleotides, the CDR3 is TGTGCCAGCAGCGTACCCCGACAGGTAGACTCCTACAATGAGCAGTTCTTC. It translates to CASSVPRQVDSYNEQFF. The chain carries TRBV9 and TRBJ2-1, with a tentative D call TRBD1 (6 bases). The CDR3 has 17 residues. Germline V gene data show CDR1 as SGDLS and CDR2 as YYNGEE. V was clipped by 1 base and J by 0 bases, with 14 bases between them.